This T cell receptor beta chain is drawn from a study of blood T cell repertoires in COVID-19. Sequenced by immunoSEQ multiplex PCR; TCRdb stores in-frame clones only, minus some. The sample has roughly 480,000 clones, roughly 87% seen once. The V and J ends lost 4 bases and 0 bases respectively, with 13 bases between them. CDR3 length: 15 amino acids. CDR1 is SNHLY, CDR2 FYNNEI, per germline. This TCR came from a man younger than 35 with COVID-19, enrolled during active disease. Sequenced input: peripheral blood. This chain links TRBV2 with TRBJ2-7; no definite D call. CDR3 protein: CASSGQQTSSYEQYF. As DNA, the CDR3 is TGTGCCAGCAGTGGGCAACAGACCAGCTCCTACGAGCAGTACTTC.